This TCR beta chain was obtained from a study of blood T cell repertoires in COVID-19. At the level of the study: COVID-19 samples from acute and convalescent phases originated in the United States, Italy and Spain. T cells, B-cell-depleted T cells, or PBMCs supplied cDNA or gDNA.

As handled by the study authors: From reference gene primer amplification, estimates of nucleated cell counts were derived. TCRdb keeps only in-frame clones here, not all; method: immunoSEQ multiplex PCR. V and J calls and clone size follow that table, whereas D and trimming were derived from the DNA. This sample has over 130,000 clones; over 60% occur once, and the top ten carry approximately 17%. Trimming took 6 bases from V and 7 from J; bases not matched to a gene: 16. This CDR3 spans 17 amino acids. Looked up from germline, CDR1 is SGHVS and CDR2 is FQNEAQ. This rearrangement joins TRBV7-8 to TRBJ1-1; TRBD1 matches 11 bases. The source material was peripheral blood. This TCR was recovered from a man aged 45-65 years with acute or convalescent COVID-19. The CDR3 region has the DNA TGTGCCAGCAGATCAACCCTCCCCGGGACAGGGGGGGATGAAGCTTTCTTT. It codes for CASRSTLPGTGGDEAFF.